These T cell receptor beta chains were read from a single sample in a study of early T cells in non-severe SARS-CoV-2 infection. TCRdb re-derived calls from the 5' RACE reads in MiXCR, one entry per CDR3 protein. The table has 65,000 to 95,000 distinct CDR3 sequences, 15% to 20% seen once. The sequencing sample was made of whole blood. These receptors originate from an adult who was a healthcare worker with PCR-confirmed SARS-CoV-2 infection or an uninfected control (not recorded which). CDR3s include the opening cysteine and the closing phenylalanine or tryptophan. Fields, in order: D gene, clone size, V gene, J gene, CDR3 DNA, CDR3 protein. The D gene is left open where the match is weak. A clone size is listed for some rows: how often the clone was seen (once, few, many), or a class if it is expanded.

>NA|NA|TRBV13|TRBJ1-4
TGTGCCAGCAGCCTCAGACAGGTCGGGGAAAAACTGTTTTTT
CASSLRQVGEKLFF
>TRBD2|NA|TRBV19|TRBJ2-1
TGTGCCAGTACCCCCGGCGGGAGATTCAATGAGCAGTTCTTC
CASTPGGRFNEQFF
>NA|few|TRBV29-1|TRBJ1-1
TGCAGCGTTGAATCAATAAACAGGGAAGGCACTGAAGCTTTCTTT
CSVESINREGTEAFF
>TRBD2|many|TRBV20-1|TRBJ2-1
TGCAGTGCTGCTACGACTAGCGGGCTCTACAATGAGCAGTTCTTC
CSAATTSGLYNEQFF
>NA|NA|TRBV7-9|TRBJ2-2
TGTGCCAGCAGCTTAGCAGGGGATACCGGGGAGCTGTTTTTT
CASSLAGDTGELFF
>NA|few|TRBV12-3/TRBV12-4|TRBJ2-5
TGTGCCAGCACGGGAGTAGAGACCCAGTACTTC
CASTGVETQYF
>TRBD1|NA|TRBV6-1|TRBJ2-5
TGTGCCAGCAGGAGGACAGGGGGGGAGACCCAGTACTTC
CASRRTGGETQYF
>NA|NA|TRBV7-5|TRBJ1-1
NA
CISVPEDAGQTPLNTEAFF
>TRBD1|many|TRBV5-1|TRBJ1-2
TGCGCCAGCAGACTAACAGGGGACGATTATAACTATGGCTACACCTTC
CASRLTGDDYNYGYTF
>TRBD2|NA|TRBV28|TRBJ2-1
TGTGCCAGCAGTTCCACCCTAGCGGGGACGTACAATGAGCAGTTCTTC
CASSSTLAGTYNEQFF
>NA|medium-sized|TRBV5-1|TRBJ2-6
TGCGCCAGCAGGATGGTCTTCGACTCTGGGGCCAACGTCCTGACTTTC
CASRMVFDSGANVLTF
>NA|NA|TRBV10-3|TRBJ1-5
TGTGCCATCAGTGATAGCACAGCTTTAACATCCCAGCATTTT
CAISDSTALTSQHF
>NA|many|TRBV7-7|TRBJ2-3
TGTGCTAGCAGCCCATTGGGTACCGGCACAGATACGCAGTATTTT
CASSPLGTGTDTQYF
>NA|few|TRBV3-1|TRBJ2-5
TGTGCCAGCAGCCCTCGGGGCCTCCAAGAGACCCAGTACTTC
CASSPRGLQETQYF
>NA|few|TRBV7-2|TRBJ2-6
TGTGCCAGCAGCTTATTTCCGGGGGCTTTGGAACCCGGGGCCAACGTCCTGACTTTC
CASSLFPGALEPGANVLTF
>NA|few|TRBV7-9|TRBJ1-1
TGTGCCAGCACCTCGACAAAGATGAACACTGAAGCTTTCTTT
CASTSTKMNTEAFF
>NA|few|TRBV6-6|TRBJ2-2
TGTGCCAGCAGTTACCCCCCCGTAACAGGCTACGGGGGGGAGCTGTTTTTT
CASSYPPVTGYGGELFF
>NA|few|TRBV28|TRBJ2-3
TGTGCCAGCAGTTTAATGAGGACAGATACGCAGTATTTT
CASSLMRTDTQYF
>NA|NA|TRBV28|TRBJ1-1
TGTGCCAGCAGTCCCTTTTTGGGAGAGCTCATGGGGAACACTGAAGCTTTCTTT
CASSPFLGELMGNTEAFF
>TRBD1|few|TRBV27|TRBJ2-5
TGTGCCAGCAGCCCCGACAGGGGGCGAAAGACCCAGTACTTC
CASSPDRGRKTQYF
>NA|NA|TRBV29-1|TRBJ2-2
TGCAGCGTTCAGGAGTCCACCGGGGAGCTGTTTTTT
CSVQESTGELFF
>NA|few|TRBV18|TRBJ2-3
TGTGCCAGCTCACCCACTTCAGGGGCGGGTACGCAGTATTTT
CASSPTSGAGTQYF
>NA|few|TRBV20-1|TRBJ1-5
TGCAGTGCTATAACGGGGGCCTATAGCAATCAGCCCCAGCATTTT
CSAITGAYSNQPQHF
>TRBD2|few|TRBV2|TRBJ2-3
TGTGCCAGCAGTAGAGGACTAGCGGGATCAGATACGCAGTATTTT
CASSRGLAGSDTQYF
>NA|NA|TRBV4-1|TRBJ2-5
TGCGCCAGCAGCCAAGCCCCGGGGACGACGGAGACCCAGTACTTC
CASSQAPGTTETQYF
>TRBD2|NA|TRBV11-2|TRBJ2-3
TGTGCCAGCAGCCCCCTCAGCGGGAGGGCCGGCGCAGATACGCAGTATTTT
CASSPLSGRAGADTQYF
>NA|NA|TRBV6-2/TRBV6-3|TRBJ2-7
TGTGCCAGCAGTCCTGGGGGGGACAGTGCTCCTAACGAGCAGTACTTC
CASSPGGDSAPNEQYF
>NA|NA|TRBV12-3/TRBV12-4|TRBJ2-7
TGTGCCAGCAGTTTCCTTGGGGGCCACGAGCAGTACTTC
CASSFLGGHEQYF